The rows below give T cell receptor beta chains drawn from one sample of a study of T cells in Graves' hyperthyroidism and ophthalmopathy. TCRdb recomputed calls from the multiplex PCR reads with MiXCR, one row per CDR3 protein. The data contain hundreds of thousands of distinct CDR3 sequences, 30% to 40% of them singletons. The sequenced sample was blood. The receptors stem from a woman in her thirties or forties with Graves' hyperthyroidism. Each CDR3 is given with its conserved first and last residue. The order of the fields is V gene, D gene, clone size, J gene, CDR3 length, CDR3 DNA, CDR3 protein. A D gene is named only where the DNA matches it firmly. Clone size is not always given. Where it is, it says once, few, many or a class for expanded clones.

>TRBV20-1|NA|many|TRBJ1-2|16
TGCAGTGCCGTATGGAGAGGAGGCCTAATCGACTATGGCTACACCTTC
CSAVWRGGLIDYGYTF
>TRBV29-1|NA|NA|TRBJ2-7|12
TGCAGCGTGGGAACTCCCTCCTACGAGCAGTACTTC
CSVGTPSYEQYF
>TRBV6-2/TRBV6-3|NA|few|TRBJ1-5|15
TGTGCCAGCAGGTCCCGCGGGGTTACCAATCAGCCCCAGCATTTT
CASRSRGVTNQPQHF
>TRBV10-3|TRBD2|many|TRBJ2-7|12
TGTGCCATCCGGGGAGGGAGCGACGAGCAGTACTTC
CAIRGGSDEQYF
>TRBV7-8|NA|NA|TRBJ1-5|13
TGTGCCAGCAGCTTAGGGGGGCAGCCGCCCCAGCATTTT
CASSLGGQPPQHF
>TRBV5-1|NA|many|TRBJ1-1|12
TGCGCCAGCAGCTCAGGGTCGCCTGAAGCTTTCTTT
CASSSGSPEAFF
>TRBV25-1|NA|many|TRBJ1-3|16
TGTGCCAGCAGTGATGCTGGGGGCGCTGCTGGAAACACCATATATTTT
CASSDAGGAAGNTIYF
>TRBV5-8|TRBD1|many|TRBJ1-1|11
TGTGCCAGCAGCAACGACAGGGTTGCTTTCTTT
CASSNDRVAFF
>TRBV6-5|NA|NA|TRBJ2-7|16
TGTGCCAGCAATTTATGCGTCCACGACCCGTCCTACGAGCAGTACTTC
CASNLCVHDPSYEQYF
>TRBV7-2|TRBD1|NA|TRBJ1-5|16
TGTGCCAGCTCACCGACCGGGACAGGTGGCCCTCAGCCCCAGCATTTT
CASSPTGTGGPQPQHF
>TRBV10-3|TRBD2|NA|TRBJ2-7|15
TGTGCCAGCAGTCTCCCTTTAGCGGGGACCTACGAGCAGTACTTC
CASSLPLAGTYEQYF
>TRBV19|NA|few|TRBJ1-1|14
TGTGCCAGTAGTATGGGGGGGCGTATAACTGAAGCTTTCTTT
CASSMGGRITEAFF
>TRBV20-1|TRBD2|NA|TRBJ2-5|17
TGCAGTGCTATGGGACTAGCGGGAGTCGGGCCTAAAGAGACCCAGTACTTC
CSAMGLAGVGPKETQYF
>TRBV29-1|NA|NA|TRBJ1-1|14
TGCAGCGTCGGGGGGTGGGGTATGAACACTGAAGCTTTCTTT
CSVGGWGMNTEAFF
>TRBV20-1|NA|NA|TRBJ1-6|13
TGCAGTGCGAACAGGGAAAATGGTTCACCCCTCCACTTT
CSANRENGSPLHF
>TRBV20-1|TRBD1|few|TRBJ1-2|13
TGCAGTGCTAGCGGACAGGTCCTATATGGCTACACCTTC
CSASGQVLYGYTF
>TRBV6-2/TRBV6-3|NA|few|TRBJ2-2|16
TGTGCCAGCAGTTACGGTGGAAGGTCGAGCACCGGGGAGCTGTTTTTT
CASSYGGRSSTGELFF
>TRBV12-3/TRBV12-4|NA|NA|TRBJ1-6|15
TGTGCCAGCAGTTTAGTAGACAGAGAGAATTCACCCCTCCACTTT
CASSLVDRENSPLHF
>TRBV6-5|TRBD1|NA|TRBJ1-2|13
TGTGCCAGCAGCCAACAGGGGGCATCTGGCTACACCTTC
CASSQQGASGYTF
>TRBV12-3/TRBV12-4|TRBD1|many|TRBJ1-2|14
TGTGCCAGCAGTACGGGACAGTTTAACTATGGCTACACCTTC
CASSTGQFNYGYTF
>TRBV7-8|NA|many|TRBJ1-5|18
TGTGCCAGCAGCTTAGTAGGTTTGGCCGGCAAGAGCAATCAGCCCCAGCATTTT
CASSLVGLAGKSNQPQHF
>TRBV7-9|NA|many|TRBJ1-2|12
TGTGCCAGCAGCTTCGCTGGCTATGGCTACACCTTC
CASSFAGYGYTF
>TRBV6-4|NA|NA|TRBJ2-7|15
TGTGCCAGCAGAGACCAGCGTTCGTACGGGACCGAGCAGTACTTC
CASRDQRSYGTEQYF
>TRBV9|NA|NA|TRBJ1-4|16
TGTGCCAGCTCACCCGTTGGACCGGGTATTAATGAAAAACTGTTTTTT
CASSPVGPGINEKLFF
>TRBV7-2|NA|few|TRBJ1-1|17
TGTGCCAGCACCTACCTGGGGGCCGGATCCATGAACACTGAAGCTTTCTTT
CASTYLGAGSMNTEAFF
>TRBV9|NA|NA|TRBJ1-3|18
TGTGCCAGCAGCGTAGAGGGGACGGGGGGTATGGATGGAAACACCATATATTTT
CASSVEGTGGMDGNTIYF
>TRBV4-3|TRBD1|NA|TRBJ1-4|15
TGCGCCAGCATCAAAACAACAGGGGAGAATGAAAAACTGTTTTTT
CASIKTTGENEKLFF
>TRBV12-3/TRBV12-4|TRBD2|NA|TRBJ2-7|16
TGTGCCAGCAGCCAAGATTGGACTAGCGGGATCTACGAGCAGTACTTC
CASSQDWTSGIYEQYF
>TRBV7-2|TRBD1|many|TRBJ1-1|13
TGTGCCAGCAGCTCGGGACAGGGGAGGAAAGCTTTCTTT
CASSSGQGRKAFF
>TRBV12-3/TRBV12-4|NA|NA|TRBJ2-7|11
TGTGCCAGCAGGGAGGGCTACGAGCAGTACTTC
CASREGYEQYF
>TRBV6-1|NA|NA|TRBJ1-3|14
TGTGCCAGCAGTGCGACAGGCTCTATCGGCACCATATATTTT
CASSATGSIGTIYF
>TRBV6-5|TRBD2|NA|TRBJ2-6|16
TGTGCCAGCAGTTACCGGGGAGGGTCTGGGGCCAACGTCCTGACTTTC
CASSYRGGSGANVLTF
>TRBV7-2|NA|NA|TRBJ2-7|14
TGTGCCAGCAGCACCGACAGTTGCTCCTACGAGCAGTACTTC
CASSTDSCSYEQYF
>TRBV6-2/TRBV6-3|NA|few|TRBJ2-5|13
TGTGCCAGCAGTTACTCCCAGAAAACTCTCGGATACTTC
CASSYSQKTLGYF
>TRBV7-2|TRBD1|many|TRBJ1-4|15
TGTGCCAGCAGCCCTTCGACAGGGGGCGTGGTAAAACTGTTTTTT
CASSPSTGGVVKLFF
>TRBV2|TRBD1|NA|TRBJ2-1|16
TGTGCCAGCAGTCCCCAAGACAGGGCCCCCTACAATGAGCAGTTCTTC
CASSPQDRAPYNEQFF
>TRBV28|NA|few|TRBJ2-7|11
TGTGCCACCACCGATGCAACCGAGCAGTACTTC
CATTDATEQYF
>TRBV19|NA|NA|TRBJ1-4|15
TGTGCCAGTAGCCGTATAGGCGGGGCCGGGGGTGAACTGTTTTTT
CASSRIGGAGGELFF
>TRBV25-1|NA|many|TRBJ1-5|13
TGTGCCAGCAGTGAATTTGGCAGGGGTCCCCAGCATTTT
CASSEFGRGPQHF
>TRBV2|TRBD1|few|TRBJ1-2|15
TGTGCCAGCAGTTACCAAGACAGGGAACCATTTGGCTACACCTTC
CASSYQDREPFGYTF
>TRBV7-3|NA|NA|TRBJ2-1|13
TGTGCCAGCAGCTTGGGGACAAACTATGAGCAGTTCTTC
CASSLGTNYEQFF
>TRBV7-2|TRBD2|few|TRBJ2-5|13
TGTGCCAGCAAGCGGGAGTGGAAAGAGACCCAGTACTTC
CASKREWKETQYF
>TRBV27|NA|NA|TRBJ1-4|15
TGTGCCAGCAGTTGGGCAGGCGGGTCAAATGAAAAACTGTTTTTT
CASSWAGGSNEKLFF
>TRBV10-3|NA|many|TRBJ2-7|12
TGTGCCATCATGAGTAAGGACTACGAGCAGTACTTC
CAIMSKDYEQYF
>TRBV12-5|NA|few|TRBJ2-7|11
TGTGCTAGTGGTGAGAGCTACGAGCAGTACTTC
CASGESYEQYF
>TRBV9|NA|NA|TRBJ1-4|15
TGTGCCAGCAGCGTCGCAATAACAACTAATGAAAAACTGTTTTTT
CASSVAITTNEKLFF
>TRBV7-9|NA|many|TRBJ1-6|16
TGTGCCAGCAGCCCCAACTGGTGGGGGGAGAATTCACCCCTCCACTTT
CASSPNWWGENSPLHF
>TRBV12-3/TRBV12-4|TRBD1|many|TRBJ1-5|14
TGTGCCAGCACCCTAGACAGGGAAGGTCAGCCCCAGCATTTT
CASTLDREGQPQHF
>TRBV7-9|NA|many|TRBJ2-7|13
TGTGCCCTACCTTTGCGGGGAAGCCACGAGCAGTACTTC
CALPLRGSHEQYF
>TRBV6-1|TRBD1|NA|TRBJ2-7|14
TGTGCCAGCATGGGGGCAGGGGGCCCCTACGAGCAGTACTTC
CASMGAGGPYEQYF
>TRBV19|NA|few|TRBJ1-1|14
TGTGCCAGTAGTATGAGGGCACCACGCACTGAAGCTTTCTTT
CASSMRAPRTEAFF
>TRBV27|NA|few|TRBJ1-2|15
TGTGCCAGCGCAACCGGGACACACCCTAACTATGGCTACACCTTC
CASATGTHPNYGYTF
>TRBV19|NA|many|TRBJ1-1|16
TGTGCCAGTAGGGGCAGGGGACCCGGCGTGTACACTGAAGCTTTCTTT
CASRGRGPGVYTEAFF
>TRBV3-1|NA|NA|TRBJ1-1|13
TGTGCCAGCAGCCAAGATGGGCGCCGTGAAGCTTTCTTT
CASSQDGRREAFF